This entry features one T cell receptor beta chain sequence. What it recognizes is unknown. Notes on the study in general: Greatest tumor Treg TCR overlap was with tumor naive CD4+ cells.

Trimming cost V 11 bases and J 5 bases, with 24 bases left between them. CDR3 length: 15 residues. CDR1 and CDR2 (germline): MDHEN, SYDVKM. The sorted Tregs were CD4+CD25+CD127-/low cells. Full-length variable regions came from constant-region reverse primers plus semi-nested Nested Universal Primer A PCR. TCRdb re-derived calls from the 5' RACE reads in MiXCR, one entry per CDR3 protein. The sample records about 57,000 distinct CDR3 sequences, approximately 26% being singletons. V gene TRBV28 combines with J gene TRBJ2-5, with D possibly matching TRBD2 (6 bases). The sample comprised tumor-infiltrating Tregs sorted from the breast tumor. The sequence was collected from a female donor with breast cancer. This CDR3 is CAGSSNAGIRETQYF. CDR3 bases: TGTGCCGGTAGTTCTAACGCGGGAATTCGGGAGACCCAGTACTTC.